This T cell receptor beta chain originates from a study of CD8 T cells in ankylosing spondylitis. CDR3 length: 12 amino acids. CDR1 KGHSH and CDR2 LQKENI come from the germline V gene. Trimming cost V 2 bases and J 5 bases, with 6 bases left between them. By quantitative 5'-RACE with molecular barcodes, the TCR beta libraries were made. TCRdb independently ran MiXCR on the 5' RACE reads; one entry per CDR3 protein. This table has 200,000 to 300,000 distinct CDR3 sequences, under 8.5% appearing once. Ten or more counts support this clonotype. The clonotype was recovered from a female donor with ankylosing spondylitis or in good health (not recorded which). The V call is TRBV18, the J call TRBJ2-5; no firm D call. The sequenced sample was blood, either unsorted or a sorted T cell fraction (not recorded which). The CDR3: CASSPADETQYF. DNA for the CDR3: TGTGCCAGCTCACCAGCAGACGAGACCCAGTACTTC.